Following are 8 T cell receptor beta chains from one sample sequenced in a study of T cells in Graves' hyperthyroidism and ophthalmopathy. RNA transcripts gave rise to amplified TCR beta CDR3 regions. HTBI primers were employed in a first-round RT-PCR of the TCR CDR3. TCRdb used MiXCR to reprocess the multiplex PCR reads, holding one entry per CDR3 protein. The profile shows some 440,000 distinct CDR3 sequences, about 15% of them singletons. Sequenced material: blood. These receptors came from a woman aged 18-30 years with Graves' hyperthyroidism.

This rearrangement joins TRBV4-3 to TRBJ2-4; 11 positions agree with TRBD2. The CDR3 consists of 17 residues. Trimming cost V 3 bases and J 0 bases; bases outside gene matches: 4. Per germline, CDR1 LGHNA and CDR2 YSLEER. The CDR3 is CASSQGSGGVAKNIQYF. The CDR3 DNA follows: TGCGCCAGCAGCCAGGGTAGCGGGGGGGTAGCCAAAAACATTCAGTACTTC.

Only a few counts were recorded for this clonotype. The chain recombines TRBV6-5 with TRBJ2-2; TRBD2 agrees at 14 bases. J was trimmed by 5 bases and V by 2 bases; bases with no gene match: 1. This CDR3 spans 16 amino acids. CDR1 and CDR2 from the germline V gene are MNHEY and SVGAGI. This CDR3 reads CASSYRTSGGTGELFF. Here the CDR3 DNA reads TGTGCCAGCAGTTACAGGACTAGCGGGGGGACCGGGGAGCTGTTTTTT.

This clonotype came up many times. DNA for the CDR3: TGTGCCAGCAGCTTATGGGTACCGACGCAGTCCCTCGAGCAGTACTTC. Translated: CASSLWVPTQSLEQYF. The chain has TRBV5-6 and TRBJ2-7; no reliable D call. From germline, CDR1 is SGHDT and CDR2 YYEEEE. Trimming took 2 bases from V and 6 from J, leaving 21 bases between them. This CDR3 region has 16 residues.

This clonotype was seen only a few times. The chain couples TRBV20-1 to TRBJ2-7; D is unclear. Germline V lookup: CDR1 DFQATT, CDR2 SNEGSKA (reference sequence). This CDR3 spans 13 amino acids. Trimming cost V 0 bases and J 6 bases, with 12 bases left between them. CDR3 bases: TGCAGTGCTAGAGATCCCTCGTTTCTCGAGCAGTACTTC. Its protein is CSARDPSFLEQYF.

This clonotype was observed at least ten times. The V call is TRBV9, the J call TRBJ2-5; no definite D call. V shed 4 bases and J shed 3 bases, with 16 bases lying between them. The CDR3 consists of 15 residues. In germline, CDR1 is SGDLS, CDR2 YYNGEE. CDR3 amino acids: CASSPRRNLEETQYF. CDR3 DNA sequence: TGTGCCAGCAGCCCCCGTAGGAATCTAGAAGAGACCCAGTACTTC.

The chain joins TRBV20-1 to TRBJ1-5, with 7 positions matching TRBD1. This CDR3 is built from 13 residues. J was trimmed by 6 bases and V by 6 bases; bases with no gene match: 8. Germline V gives CDR1 DFQATT, CDR2 SNEGSKA (reference sequence). For the CDR3, the DNA is TGCAGTGCCCAGGGGGGGGGAGGTCAGCCCCAGCATTTT. As protein: CSAQGGGGQPQHF.

This clonotype was seen at least ten times. The chain has TRBV28 and TRBJ2-2, with 8 positions matching TRBD1. Germline CDR1 MDHEN, CDR2 SYDVKM. The V and J ends lost 5 bases and 5 bases, in that order; junction bases with no gene match: 1. The CDR3 is 13 amino acids. CDR3 DNA sequence: TGTGCCAGCAGTCGACAGGGGACCGGGGAGCTGTTTTTT. Translation gives CASSRQGTGELFF.

This clonotype was seen a handful of times. The rearrangement uses TRBV7-3 and TRBJ1-3; 9 bases fit TRBD1. V dropped 5 bases and J dropped 1; count of bases not matched to a gene: 15. Germline assignment: CDR1 SGHTA and CDR2 FQGTGA. This CDR3 is 19 amino acids long. CDR3 in DNA: TGTGCCAGCAGCCCGGGCTCCTGGGGGACAGGGCCATCTGGAAACACCATATATTTT. This translates into CASSPGSWGTGPSGNTIYF.